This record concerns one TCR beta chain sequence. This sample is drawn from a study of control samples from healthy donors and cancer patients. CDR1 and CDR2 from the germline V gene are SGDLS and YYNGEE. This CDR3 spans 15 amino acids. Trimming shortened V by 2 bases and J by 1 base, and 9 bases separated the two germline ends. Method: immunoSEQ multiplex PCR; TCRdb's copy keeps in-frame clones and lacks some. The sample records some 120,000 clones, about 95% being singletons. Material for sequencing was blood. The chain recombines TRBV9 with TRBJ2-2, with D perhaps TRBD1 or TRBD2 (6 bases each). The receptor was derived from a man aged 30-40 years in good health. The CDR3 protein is CASSVGGLNTGELFF. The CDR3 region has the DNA TGTGCCAGCAGCGTGGGGGGCCTGAACACCGGGGAGCTGTTTTTT.